Below are 20 T cell receptor beta chains sequenced from a single sample in a study of radiation and T cells in renal cell carcinoma. This sample's time point: baseline pretreatment blood. Treatment indicated: 15 Gy SBRT to primary tumor, nephrectomy 4 weeks later. The repertoire was sequenced with immunoSEQ multiplex PCR; TCRdb's copy has only in-frame clones and lacks some. Of 100,000 to 150,000 clones in the sample, approximately 82% are singletons; the top ten hold 3%. Sequencing used blood, obtained from a patient whose treatment included radiotherapy and nephrectomy. These receptors were collected from a woman between 55 and 75 years old with renal cell carcinoma.

The DNA of the CDR3 is TGTGCCAGCAGTCCCCGGTCCGGGGCGTCGAACTATGGCTACACCTTC. It yields the protein CASSPRSGASNYGYTF. This chain connects TRBV13 to TRBJ1-2; D is possibly TRBD1 (5 bases). Germline CDR1 reads PRHDT; CDR2 reads FYEKMQ (reference sequence). CDR3 length: 16 amino acids. V dropped 6 bases and J dropped 2 bases, with 19 bases sitting between them.

The CDR3 DNA reads TGTGCCAGTATGAGGACCGCGAGCTCCTACGAGCAGTACTTC. Translated: CASMRTASSYEQYF. This chain uses TRBV19 with TRBJ2-7; D remains unclear. CDR3 length equals 14 residues. The V end lost 7 bases, the J end lost 0 bases, and 13 bases lay between the germline ends. Germline loops: CDR1 LNHDA, CDR2 SQIVND (reference sequence).

In its sample, this clone was seen a few times. The sample has other DNA sequences that encode this CDR3 too. The chain has TRBV9 and TRBJ2-2; 9 nucleotides align to TRBD1. The CDR3 has 15 amino acids. CDR1 SGDLS and CDR2 YYNGEE come from the germline V gene. Unmatched junction bases numbered 5, after V lost 0 bases and J lost 8 bases. Here the CDR3 reads CASSVGGQGAGELFF. The CDR3, as DNA: TGTGCCAGCAGCGTAGGGGGACAGGGCGCAGGGGAGCTGTTTTTT.

This clone has a handful of counts. The chain carries TRBV19 and TRBJ1-2, with D maybe TRBD1 (5 bases). The length of the CDR3 is 17 residues. V dropped 5 bases and J dropped 4 bases, with 23 bases sitting between them. Germline CDR1 is LNHDA and CDR2 is SQIVND (reference sequence). CDR3 in DNA: TGTGCCAGTAGTCCCCAGGGTACGTCGGCAGGCCTCTATGGCTACACCTTC. Protein: CASSPQGTSAGLYGYTF.

This clone was picked up a small number of times. Compared with germline, one end of the junction differs, possibly owing to a read error. The chain recombines TRBV29-1 with TRBJ1-3, with TRBD1 matching 12 bases. CDR1 and CDR2 (germline): SQVTM, ANQGSEA. The CDR3 is made up of 15 amino acids. The CDR3 DNA is TGCAGCGTGGAAGGGACAGGGGGCCCTGGAAACACCATATATTTT. Translated: CSVEGTGGPGNTIYF.

V usage is TRBV7-9 and J usage is TRBJ1-2, with TRBD1 as a possible D gene (6 bases). This CDR3 is 13 amino acids long. V was cut by 1 base and J by 8 bases, with 11 bases left in between. Germline lookup yields CDR1 SEHNR and CDR2 FQNEAQ (reference sequence). CDR3 nucleotides: TGTGCCAGCAGCTTAGACCAGGGGCACGGCTACACCTTC. Translating gives CASSLDQGHGYTF.

The chain links TRBV6-1 to TRBJ1-1; D perhaps matches TRBD1 (6 bases). V shed 5 bases and J shed 0 bases, with 13 bases lying between them. The length of the CDR3 is 15 residues. Germline V gene lookup returns CDR1 MNHNS and CDR2 SASEGT. The CDR3 bases are TGTGCCAGCAGTACGGACAGATACATGAACACTGAAGCTTTCTTT. It is translated as CASSTDRYMNTEAFF.

J is TRBJ1-2 and V is TRBV7-3; D ambiguous. The V and J ends lost 2 bases and 0 bases respectively, with 16 bases between them. CDR1 is SGHTA and CDR2 is FQGTGA in the germline V gene. The CDR3 contains 17 residues. The CDR3 DNA reads as TGTGCCAGCAGCTTAGAGTCGGTCTTTGAAGCTAACTATGGCTACACCTTC. The encoded protein is CASSLESVFEANYGYTF. Supplemented by reference TRBV7-3 and TRBJ1-2, the full variable domain reads GAGVSQTPSNKVTEKGKYVELRCDPISGHTALYWYRQSLGQGPEFLIYFQGTGAADDSGLPNDRFFAVRPEGSVSTLKIQRTERGDSAVYLCASSLESVFEANYGYTFGSGTRLTVV.

The chain uses TRBV30 and TRBJ2-7; 7 positions agree with TRBD2. CDR1 and CDR2 from the germline V gene are GTSNPN and SVGIG (reference sequence). Trimming removed 4 bases from V and 0 bases from J; junction bases left unmatched: 12. CDR3 length: 16 amino acids. The CDR3 reads CAWTMYGRGSSYEQYF. As DNA, the CDR3 is TGTGCCTGGACCATGTACGGGCGGGGGAGCTCCTACGAGCAGTACTTC.

The rearrangement links TRBV9 to TRBJ1-4; 8 bases align to TRBD1. This CDR3 is 15 amino acids long. Germline CDR1 reads SGDLS; CDR2 reads YYNGEE. Trimming cost V 1 base and J 4 bases; bases outside gene matches: 3. The CDR3 protein is CASSVNTGGNEKLFF. CDR3 nucleotide sequence: TGTGCCAGCAGCGTAAATACAGGGGGTAATGAAAAACTGTTTTTT.

This clone was seen a few times. The chain carries TRBV30 and TRBJ1-4; 7 bases are a match to TRBD1. Per the germline V gene, CDR1 is GTSNPN and CDR2 is SVGIG (reference sequence). This CDR3 has 15 amino acids. J gave up 5 bases and V 3 bases, and 9 bases lay outside the gene matches. CDR3 bases: TGTGCCTGGAGGGTTCCCGACAGGGAAAATGAAAAACTGTTTTTT. Protein sequence: CAWRVPDRENEKLFF.

The V and J genes are TRBV18 and TRBJ1-2; tentative D call: TRBD1 (5 bases). Per the germline V gene, CDR1 is KGHSH and CDR2 is LQKENI. The V gene lost 6 bases and the J gene lost 4 bases, with 15 bases spanning the gap. The CDR3 length is 14 residues. CDR3 DNA sequence: TGTGCCAGCTCCGCTGGGACGCAAGTCTATGGCTACACCTTC. Its protein is CASSAGTQVYGYTF.

CDR3 sequence reads: CASSRILYNEQFF. In DNA form, the CDR3 reads TGTGCCAGCAGCAGAATCCTCTACAATGAGCAGTTCTTC. The rearrangement links TRBV28 to TRBJ2-1; no clear D. The CDR3 is 13 amino acids. Between the trimmed V and J ends, which lost 6 bases and 3 bases, there was a span of 9 bases. Germline CDR1 reads MDHEN; CDR2 reads SYDVKM.

J is TRBJ1-4 and V is TRBV15; TRBD1 might be the D (5 bases). The CDR3 runs to 17 residues. Germline V CDR1 and CDR2: LNHNV, YYDKDF (reference sequence). Between the trimmed V and J ends, which lost 0 bases and 7 bases, there was a span of 18 bases. Written as DNA, the CDR3 is TGTGCCACCAGCAGAGATTCGTACGGGAGCGGGGGTGAAAAACTGTTTTTT. Amino acids: CATSRDSYGSGGEKLFF.

The chain combines TRBV6-5 with TRBJ2-7; unclear D gene. V dropped 0 bases and J dropped 3 bases, with 9 bases sitting between them. Germline V gene lookup returns CDR1 MNHEY and CDR2 SVGAGI. This CDR3 has 14 residues. The CDR3 bases are TGTGCCAGCAGTTACTCGGGCAGCCTCTACGAGCAGTACTTC. Protein sequence: CASSYSGSLYEQYF.

This sequence joins TRBV5-1 and TRBJ1-3; D unresolved. Per the germline V gene, CDR1 is SGHRS and CDR2 is YFSETQ. Trimming left V 2 bases short and J 4 bases short, with 4 bases between. The CDR3 loop spans 12 amino acids. DNA of the CDR3: TGCGCCAGCAGCTTCCCCGGAAACACCATATATTTT. It encodes CASSFPGNTIYF.

Concerning this clone: The same CDR3 is also encoded by other DNA sequences in this sample. The chain uses TRBV4-1 and TRBJ2-1; TRBD2 matches 12 bases. This CDR3 has 15 amino acids. Unmatched junction bases numbered 2, after V lost 4 bases and J lost 4 bases. In germline, CDR1 is MGHRA, CDR2 YSYEKL. The CDR3 spells CASSPSGGDYNEQFF. CDR3 nucleotides: TGCGCCAGCAGCCCTAGCGGGGGGGATTACAATGAGCAGTTCTTC.

The rearrangement joins TRBV5-1 to TRBJ1-4; possibly TRBD1 for D (6 bases). Germline loops: CDR1 SGHRS, CDR2 YFSETQ. V was trimmed by 1 base and J by 4 bases, leaving 8 bases between them. The CDR3 has 14 amino acids. CDR3 loop: CASSLSGVNEKLFF. Here the CDR3 DNA reads TGCGCCAGCAGCTTGTCAGGGGTTAATGAAAAACTGTTTTTT.

This clone was counted ten times or more. V gene TRBV5-6 combines with J gene TRBJ1-2; 12 bases map to TRBD1. This CDR3 is built from 16 residues. The junction had 5 bases not matched to a gene; V was cut back by 4 bases and J by 1 base. CDR1 and CDR2 (germline): SGHDT, YYEEEE. The CDR3 reads CASSRDRGRYNYGYTF. As DNA, the CDR3 is TGTGCCAGCAGCCGGGACAGGGGGCGTTATAACTATGGCTACACCTTC.

Details on this clone: Other DNA sequences in this sample translate to the same CDR3. The J gene is TRBJ1-1, the V gene TRBV6-5; D ambiguous. The V end lost 5 bases, the J end lost 4 bases, and 5 bases lay between the germline ends. Germline CDR1 MNHEY, CDR2 SVGAGI. This CDR3 is 11 amino acids long. CDR3 nucleotide sequence: TGTGCCAGCAGTCGGGGCACTGAAGCTTTCTTT. Translation gives CASSRGTEAFF.